This TCR beta chain was identified in a study of blood T cells in healthy people across ages (dated by TCRdb to between 2014 and 2016). For the wider study: In model experiments, roughly one uniquely barcoded TCR beta cDNA molecule per two T cells was captured by template switching. To avoid experimental bias, donors of different ages were distributed randomly across sequencing lanes. Age-related changes in TCR beta repertoire diversity were measured in the study by deep sequencing normalized with unique cDNA molecular identifiers. Donors were grouped into four age groups: young (average approximately 15 years), middle-aged (under 40), aged (around 56) and long-lived (around 80). The study analyzed two additional independent replicas of 1 million unique cDNA reads from the same blood draw for two donors, one aged 18 to 29 and one aged 80 or older. Study-level results and caveats: Because profiling used bulk unsorted PBMCs, naive and antigen-experienced compartments could not be compared conclusively. Donor CMV infection status was unknown, potentially confounding age-related changes in expanded clonotypes. Observed TCR beta diversity per million T cells fell roughly linearly with age, and a significant reduction was already apparent by age around 44. The long-lived group showed more naive CD4+ T cells, fewer expanded clones and increased TCR diversity than the aged group, suggesting age selection. The percentage of naive T cells measured by flow cytometry correlated strongly with observed TCR beta diversity. Estimates of total diversity based on one million sequenced T cells were considered lower bounds and underestimates.

CDR1 and CDR2 were assigned from the germline V gene (reference sequence) as DFQATT and SNEGSKA. The CDR3 runs 16 residues from the cysteine to the phenylalanine. The CDR3 DNA has 48 bases and is translated from base 1. Germline trimming: 3 bases from V, 2 bases from J; junction bases outside gene matches: 5. Preparation of the library involved 5' RACE. Sequencing was carried out with an Illumina HiSeq 2500. A second 7 to 11 cycle PCR used a sample-barcoded 5' primer and a J-beta primer mix. A unique molecular identifier was introduced onto each TCR beta cDNA molecule by a template-switch 5' adaptor carrying 12 random nucleotides. Each sample yielded at least 2.5 million CDR3-containing paired-end reads. The Mint cDNA synthesis kit, primed by a TRBC-specific oligonucleotide, was used to synthesize first-strand cDNA from all RNA. Following uracil-DNA glycosylase treatment, a first 18-cycle PCR with universal primers M1SS and BC2_uni_R was performed on all cDNA. In the authors' own workflow: Each sample was normalized by randomly selecting 1 million high-quality reads, each carrying a distinct molecular identifier. Reads with shared molecular identifiers were discarded instead of being binned into consensus sequences. MiTCR, set to a Q25 quality threshold and the strictest error-elimination algorithm, was used for CDR3 identification, clonotype clustering and error correction. A nonparametric unseen species model using Euler transformation provided a lower-bound estimate of total TCR beta diversity. The public sequencing data were trimmed at Q25 with fastp and processed into clonotypes with MiXCR by TCRdb, which kept only in-frame beta chains. Merged by CDR3 protein, the rows form single entries marked with the most common genes and DNA. The authors' filters were not applied to this entry. The sample yields approximately 1.5 million distinct CDR3 sequences; less than 45% were counted once. About 4.1% of the sample rests with the top ten.

As for this clonotype: No cognate antigen has been identified for it. Base qualities are not at hand, and no much larger clone is one base apart.

Systemically healthy Caucasian individuals from Russia, 39 in total and aged roughly 6 to 90 years, were included as donors. About 10 milliliters of peripheral blood were collected from each donor into EDTA-treated Vacutainer tubes. Ficoll-Paque density-gradient centrifugation was used to isolate PBMCs, with at least 6.5 million per sample. Trizol reagent was used to extract total RNA from PBMCs, with at least 5.5 micrograms per sample. For every donor, an aliquot of PBMCs went through flow cytometry to measure the percentages of naive CD45RAhigh/CD27high T cells. The sequencing sample was made of blood. Here the chain combines TRBV20-1 and TRBJ2-1, with 12 junctional bases fitting TRBD2. The TCR was taken from a woman younger than 30 in good health. The CDR3 protein: CSARPASGRAYNEQFF. DNA sequence: TGCAGTGCTAGGCCGGCTAGCGGGAGGGCCTACAATGAGCAGTTCTTC.